The TCR beta chain described here comes from a study of PD-1 blockade in classical Hodgkin lymphoma. The wider study: The nivolumab dose that patients received was 3 mg/kg, given intravenously every 2 weeks.

The V gene end was trimmed by 1 base and the J gene end by 3 bases; junction bases not matched to a gene: 5. Germline-derived CDR1 and CDR2 are MNHEY and SVGAGI. This CDR3 contains 15 residues. Clones were read by immunoSEQ multiplex PCR, and TCRdb kept only the in-frame ones, dropping some. There are around 50,000 clones in the sample; nearly 90% occur only once, and roughly 13% lies in the top ten. Time point: cycle 4 day 1 (C4D1), after 6 weeks of nivolumab. Relapse after autologous stem cell transplantation occurred in every patient, and brentuximab vedotin exposure varied. Broader study findings: Complete responders' baseline diversity resembled that of newly diagnosed patients. Healthy donors reportedly exceeded newly diagnosed patients in baseline TCR diversity.

As to this clone: Antigen: not known.

This chain uses TRBV6-5 with TRBJ2-7; 8 bases agree with TRBD2. Sequencing was performed on peripheral blood mononuclear cells (PBMCs), taken before the fourth cycle of nivolumab. The receptor was isolated from a human donor with classical Hodgkin lymphoma. In DNA, the CDR3 is TGTGCCAGCAGTTACTTTAGCGGGAAGGGCTACGAGCAGTACTTC. Its translation: CASSYFSGKGYEQYF.